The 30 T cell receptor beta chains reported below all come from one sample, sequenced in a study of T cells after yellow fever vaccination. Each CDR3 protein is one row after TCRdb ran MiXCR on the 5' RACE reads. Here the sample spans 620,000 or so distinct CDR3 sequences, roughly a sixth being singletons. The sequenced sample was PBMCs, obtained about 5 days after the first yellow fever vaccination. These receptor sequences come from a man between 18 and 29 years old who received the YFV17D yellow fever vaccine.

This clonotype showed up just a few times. CDR3 residues: CASSRVGGELFF. The CDR3 nucleotides read TGTGCCAGCAGCAGGGTTGGCGGGGAGCTGTTTTTT. This rearrangement joins TRBV13 to TRBJ2-2, with D unclear. This CDR3 region has 12 residues. Per the germline V gene, CDR1 is PRHDT and CDR2 is FYEKMQ (reference sequence). Trimming removed 5 bases from V and 7 bases from J, with 8 bases in between.

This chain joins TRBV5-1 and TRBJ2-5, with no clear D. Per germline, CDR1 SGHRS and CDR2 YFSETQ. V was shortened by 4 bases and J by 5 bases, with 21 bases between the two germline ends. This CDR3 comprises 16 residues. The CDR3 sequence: CASSPFGPQSGETQYF. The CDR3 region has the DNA TGCGCCAGCAGCCCTTTTGGGCCCCAATCTGGGGAGACCCAGTACTTC.

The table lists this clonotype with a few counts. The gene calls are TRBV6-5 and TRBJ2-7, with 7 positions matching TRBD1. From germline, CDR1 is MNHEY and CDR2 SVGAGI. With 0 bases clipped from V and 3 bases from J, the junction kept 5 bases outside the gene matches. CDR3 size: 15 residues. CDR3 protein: CASSYSGQPVYEQYV. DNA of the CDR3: TGTGCCAGCAGTTACTCGGGACAGCCAGTCTACGAGCAGTACGTC.

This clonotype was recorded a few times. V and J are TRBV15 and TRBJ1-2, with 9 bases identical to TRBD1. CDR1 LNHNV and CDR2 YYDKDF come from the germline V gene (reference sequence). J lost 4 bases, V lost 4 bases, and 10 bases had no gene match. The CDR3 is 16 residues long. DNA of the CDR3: TGTGCCACCAGCAATGCCGGGACAGGGATAGTCTATGGCTACACCTTC. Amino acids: CATSNAGTGIVYGYTF.

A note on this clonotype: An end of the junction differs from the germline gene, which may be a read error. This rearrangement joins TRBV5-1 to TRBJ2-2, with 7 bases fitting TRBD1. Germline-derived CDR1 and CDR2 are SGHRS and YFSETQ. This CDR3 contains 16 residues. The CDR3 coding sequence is TGCGCCAGCAGTTATACGGGACAGCTGAACACCCGGGAGCTGTTTTTT. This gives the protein CASSYTGQLNTRELFF.

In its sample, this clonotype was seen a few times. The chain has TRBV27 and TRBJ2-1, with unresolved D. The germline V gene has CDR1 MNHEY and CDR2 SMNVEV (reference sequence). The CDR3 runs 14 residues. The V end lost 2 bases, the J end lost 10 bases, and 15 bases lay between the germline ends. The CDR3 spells CASSLGVRQWEQFF. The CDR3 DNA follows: TGTGCCAGCAGTTTAGGGGTCCGACAATGGGAGCAGTTCTTC.

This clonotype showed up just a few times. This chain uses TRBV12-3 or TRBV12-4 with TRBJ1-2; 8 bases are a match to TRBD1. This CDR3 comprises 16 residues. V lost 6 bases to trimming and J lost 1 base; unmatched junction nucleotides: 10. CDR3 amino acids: CASSPWTGRSNYGYTF. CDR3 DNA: TGTGCCAGCAGCCCGTGGACAGGGAGAAGTAACTATGGCTACACCTTC.

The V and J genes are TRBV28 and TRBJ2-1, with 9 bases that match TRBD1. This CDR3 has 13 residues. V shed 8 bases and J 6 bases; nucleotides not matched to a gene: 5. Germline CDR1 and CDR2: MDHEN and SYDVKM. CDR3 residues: CASWDRAFNEQFF. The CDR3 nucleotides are TGTGCCAGCTGGGACAGGGCTTTCAATGAGCAGTTCTTC.

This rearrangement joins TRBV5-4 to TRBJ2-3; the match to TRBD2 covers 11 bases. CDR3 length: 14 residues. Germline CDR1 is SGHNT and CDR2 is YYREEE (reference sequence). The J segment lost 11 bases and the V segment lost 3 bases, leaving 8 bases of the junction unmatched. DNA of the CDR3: TGTGCCAGCAGCTCTAGCGGGGGGCCCAGGGGGCAGTATTTT. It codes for CASSSSGGPRGQYF.

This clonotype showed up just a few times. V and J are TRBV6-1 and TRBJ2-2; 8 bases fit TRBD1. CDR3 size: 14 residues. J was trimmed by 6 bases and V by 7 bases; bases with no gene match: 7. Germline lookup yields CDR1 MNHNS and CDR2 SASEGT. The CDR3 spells CASTVDRGSGELFF. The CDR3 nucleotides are TGTGCCAGCACCGTAGACAGGGGATCCGGGGAGCTGTTTTTT.

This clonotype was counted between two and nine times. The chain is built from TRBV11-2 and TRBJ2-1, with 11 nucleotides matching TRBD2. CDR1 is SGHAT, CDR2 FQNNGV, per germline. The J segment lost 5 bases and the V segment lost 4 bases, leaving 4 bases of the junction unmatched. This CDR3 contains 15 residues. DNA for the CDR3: TGTGCCAGCAGCTGGCCGACTAGCGGGAACAATGAGCAGTTCTTC. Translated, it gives CASSWPTSGNNEQFF.

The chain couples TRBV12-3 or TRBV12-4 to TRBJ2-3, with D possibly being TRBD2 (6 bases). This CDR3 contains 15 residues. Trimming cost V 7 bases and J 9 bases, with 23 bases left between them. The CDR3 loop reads CASTRNQGLAPTQYF. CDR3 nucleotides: TGTGCCAGCACCCGGAACCAGGGACTGGCCCCAACGCAGTATTTT.

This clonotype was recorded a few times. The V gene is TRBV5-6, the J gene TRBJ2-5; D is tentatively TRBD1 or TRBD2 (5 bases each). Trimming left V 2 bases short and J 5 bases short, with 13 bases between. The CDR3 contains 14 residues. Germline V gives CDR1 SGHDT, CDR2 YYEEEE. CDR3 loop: CASSLYVREETQYF. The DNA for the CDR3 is TGTGCCAGCAGCTTATACGTCAGGGAGGAGACCCAGTACTTC.

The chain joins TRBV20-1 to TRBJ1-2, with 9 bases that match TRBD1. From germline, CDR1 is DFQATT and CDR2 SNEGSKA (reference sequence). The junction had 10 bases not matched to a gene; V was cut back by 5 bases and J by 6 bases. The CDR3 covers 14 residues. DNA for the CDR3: TGCAGTGCTCTGGACAGGGGCCAAGGCAATGGCTACACCTTC. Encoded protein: CSALDRGQGNGYTF.

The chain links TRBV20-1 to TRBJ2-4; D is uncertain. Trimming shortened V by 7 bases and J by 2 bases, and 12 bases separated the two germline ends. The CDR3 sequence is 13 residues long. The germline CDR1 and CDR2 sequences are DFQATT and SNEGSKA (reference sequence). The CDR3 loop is CSVPAYTKNIQYF. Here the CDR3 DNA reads TGCAGTGTTCCAGCTTACACCAAAAACATTCAGTACTTC.

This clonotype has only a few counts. The CDR3 nucleotides are TGCGCCAGCATTCTACATCCGCAGGCAGGGGGTGAAAAACTGTTTTTT. Translation: CASILHPQAGGEKLFF. The genes are TRBV4-1 and TRBJ1-4, with 7 bases fitting TRBD1. The CDR3 is 16 residues long. Germline trimming cut 7 bases from V and 7 bases from J; bases unmatched to any gene: 15. Looked up from germline, CDR1 is MGHRA and CDR2 is YSYEKL.

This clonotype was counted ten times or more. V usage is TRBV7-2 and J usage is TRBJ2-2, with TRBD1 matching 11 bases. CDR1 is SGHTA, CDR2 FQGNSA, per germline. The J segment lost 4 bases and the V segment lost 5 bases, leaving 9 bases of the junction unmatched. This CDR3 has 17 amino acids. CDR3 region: CASSADRGLLITGELFF. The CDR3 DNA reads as TGTGCCAGCAGCGCGGACAGGGGGCTACTCATCACCGGGGAGCTGTTTTTT.

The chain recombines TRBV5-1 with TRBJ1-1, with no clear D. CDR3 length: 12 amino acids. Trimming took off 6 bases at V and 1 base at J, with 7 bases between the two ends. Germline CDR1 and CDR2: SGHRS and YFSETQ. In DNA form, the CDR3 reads TGCGCCAGCAAGAGAGAGAACACTGAAGCTTTCTTT. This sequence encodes CASKRENTEAFF.

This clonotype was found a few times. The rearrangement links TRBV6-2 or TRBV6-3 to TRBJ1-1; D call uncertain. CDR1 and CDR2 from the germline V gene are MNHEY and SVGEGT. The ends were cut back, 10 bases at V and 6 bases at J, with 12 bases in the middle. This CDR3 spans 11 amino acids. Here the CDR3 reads CATMSRAEAFF. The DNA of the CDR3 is TGTGCCACCATGTCTCGCGCTGAAGCTTTCTTT.

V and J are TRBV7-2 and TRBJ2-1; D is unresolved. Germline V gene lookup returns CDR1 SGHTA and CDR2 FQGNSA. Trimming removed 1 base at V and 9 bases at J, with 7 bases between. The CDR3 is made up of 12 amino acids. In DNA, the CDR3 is TGTGCCAGCAGCTTAGGTTCGGTTGAGCAGTTCTTC. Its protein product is CASSLGSVEQFF.

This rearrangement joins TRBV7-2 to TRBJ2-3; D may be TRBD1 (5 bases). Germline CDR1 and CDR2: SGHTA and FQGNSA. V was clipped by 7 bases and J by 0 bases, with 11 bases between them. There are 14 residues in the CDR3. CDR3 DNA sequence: TGTGCCAGCAACCGGGCAGGGAGCACAGATACGCAGTATTTT. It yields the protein CASNRAGSTDTQYF.

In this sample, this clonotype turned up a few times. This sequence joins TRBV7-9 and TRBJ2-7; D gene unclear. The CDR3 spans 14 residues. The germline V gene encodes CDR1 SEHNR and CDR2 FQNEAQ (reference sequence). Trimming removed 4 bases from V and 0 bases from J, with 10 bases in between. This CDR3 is CASSSSLSSYEQYV. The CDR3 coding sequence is TGTGCCAGCAGCTCCAGCTTAAGCTCCTACGAGCAGTACGTC.

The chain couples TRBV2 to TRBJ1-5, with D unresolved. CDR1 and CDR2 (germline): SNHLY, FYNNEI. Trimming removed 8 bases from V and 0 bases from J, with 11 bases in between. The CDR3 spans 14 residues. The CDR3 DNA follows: TGTGCCAGCGCGCCGACGAATAGCAATCAGCCCCAGCATTTT. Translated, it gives CASAPTNSNQPQHF.

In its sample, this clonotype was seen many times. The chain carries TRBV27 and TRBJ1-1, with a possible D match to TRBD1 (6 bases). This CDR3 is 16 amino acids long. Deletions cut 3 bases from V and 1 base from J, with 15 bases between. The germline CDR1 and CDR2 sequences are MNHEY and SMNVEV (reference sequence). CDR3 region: CASSLGWGHPNTEAFF. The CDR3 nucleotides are TGTGCCAGCAGTTTGGGGTGGGGACACCCGAACACTGAAGCTTTCTTT.

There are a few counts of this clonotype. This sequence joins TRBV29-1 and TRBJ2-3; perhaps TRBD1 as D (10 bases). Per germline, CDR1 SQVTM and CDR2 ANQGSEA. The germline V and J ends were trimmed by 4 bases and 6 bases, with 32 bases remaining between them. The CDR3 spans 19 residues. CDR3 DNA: TGCAGCGTTGCTTCGACAGGGGGCCTAGCGGGGTCCGGGCTGGATACGCAGTATTTT. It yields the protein CSVASTGGLAGSGLDTQYF.

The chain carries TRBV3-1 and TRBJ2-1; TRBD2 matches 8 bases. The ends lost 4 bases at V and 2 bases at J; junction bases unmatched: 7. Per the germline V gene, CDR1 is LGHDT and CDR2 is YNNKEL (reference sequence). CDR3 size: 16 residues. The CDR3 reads CASSPTSEGTYNEQFF. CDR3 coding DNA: TGTGCCAGCAGCCCGACTAGCGAGGGGACCTACAATGAGCAGTTCTTC.

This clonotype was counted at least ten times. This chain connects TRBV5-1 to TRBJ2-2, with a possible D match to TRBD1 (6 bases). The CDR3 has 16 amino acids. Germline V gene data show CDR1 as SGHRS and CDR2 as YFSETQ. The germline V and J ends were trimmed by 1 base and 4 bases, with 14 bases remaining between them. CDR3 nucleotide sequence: TGCGCCAGCAGCTTGCTCCAGGGGTCAATCACCGGGGAGCTGTTTTTT. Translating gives CASSLLQGSITGELFF.

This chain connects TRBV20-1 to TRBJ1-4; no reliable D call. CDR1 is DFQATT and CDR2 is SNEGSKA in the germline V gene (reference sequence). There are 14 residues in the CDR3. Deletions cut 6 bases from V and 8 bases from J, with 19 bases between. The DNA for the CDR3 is TGCAGTGCCCGGGAAGGGCCGGTTAGGGAAAAACTGTTTTTT. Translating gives CSAREGPVREKLFF.

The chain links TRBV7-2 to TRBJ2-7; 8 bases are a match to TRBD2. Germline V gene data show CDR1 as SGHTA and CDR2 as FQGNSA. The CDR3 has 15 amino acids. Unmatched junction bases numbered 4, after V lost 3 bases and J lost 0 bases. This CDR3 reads CASSFTGGISYEQYF. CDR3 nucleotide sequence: TGTGCCAGCAGCTTCACGGGAGGGATCTCCTACGAGCAGTACTTC.

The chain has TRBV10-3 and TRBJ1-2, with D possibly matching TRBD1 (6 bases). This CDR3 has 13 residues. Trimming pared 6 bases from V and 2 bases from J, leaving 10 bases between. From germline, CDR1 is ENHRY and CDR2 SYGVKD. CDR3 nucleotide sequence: TGTGCCATCAGAGGGGGGGCCAACTATGGCTACACCTTC. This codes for CAIRGGANYGYTF.